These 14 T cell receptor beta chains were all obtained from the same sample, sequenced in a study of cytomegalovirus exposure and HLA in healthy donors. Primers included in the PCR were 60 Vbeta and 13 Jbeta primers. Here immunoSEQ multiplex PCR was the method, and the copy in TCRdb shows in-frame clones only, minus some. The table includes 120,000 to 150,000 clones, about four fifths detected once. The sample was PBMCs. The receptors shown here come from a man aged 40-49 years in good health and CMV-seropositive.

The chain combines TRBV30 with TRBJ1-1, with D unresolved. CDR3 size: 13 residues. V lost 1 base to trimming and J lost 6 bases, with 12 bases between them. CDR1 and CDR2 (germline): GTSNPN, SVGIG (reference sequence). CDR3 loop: CAWSALHRSEAFF. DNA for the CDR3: TGTGCCTGGAGTGCACTACACCGTTCTGAAGCTTTCTTT.

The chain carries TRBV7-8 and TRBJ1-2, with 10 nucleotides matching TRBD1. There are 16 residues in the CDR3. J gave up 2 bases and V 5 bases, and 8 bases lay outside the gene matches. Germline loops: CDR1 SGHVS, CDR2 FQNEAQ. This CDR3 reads CASSLGQGVWNYGYTF. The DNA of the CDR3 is TGTGCCAGCAGCCTAGGACAGGGGGTTTGGAACTATGGCTACACCTTC.

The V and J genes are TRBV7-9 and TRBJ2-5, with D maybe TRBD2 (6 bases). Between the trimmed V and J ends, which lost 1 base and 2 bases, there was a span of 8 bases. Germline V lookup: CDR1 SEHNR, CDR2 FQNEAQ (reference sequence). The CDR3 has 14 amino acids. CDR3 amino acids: CASSLGGRQETQYF. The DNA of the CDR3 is TGTGCCAGCAGCTTAGGTGGGAGGCAAGAGACCCAGTACTTC.

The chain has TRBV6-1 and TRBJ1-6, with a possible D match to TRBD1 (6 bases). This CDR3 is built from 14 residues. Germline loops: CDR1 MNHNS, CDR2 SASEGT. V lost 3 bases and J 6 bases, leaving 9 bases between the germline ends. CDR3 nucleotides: TGTGCCAGCAGTGAGTGGACAGTTAATTCACCCCTCCACTTT. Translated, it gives CASSEWTVNSPLHF.

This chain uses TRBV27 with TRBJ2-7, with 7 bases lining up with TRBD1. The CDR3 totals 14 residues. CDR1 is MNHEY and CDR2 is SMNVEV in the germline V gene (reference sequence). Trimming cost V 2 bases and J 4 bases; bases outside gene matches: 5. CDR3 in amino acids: CASSLTARGYEQYF. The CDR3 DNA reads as TGTGCCAGCAGTTTAACCGCCAGGGGGTACGAGCAGTACTTC.

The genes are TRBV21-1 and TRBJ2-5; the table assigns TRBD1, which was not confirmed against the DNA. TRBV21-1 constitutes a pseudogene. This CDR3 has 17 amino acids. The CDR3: CASTLWKEGQGQETQYF. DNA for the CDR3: TGTGCCAGCACCCTATGGAAAGAGGGACAGGGGCAAGAGACCCAGTACTTC.

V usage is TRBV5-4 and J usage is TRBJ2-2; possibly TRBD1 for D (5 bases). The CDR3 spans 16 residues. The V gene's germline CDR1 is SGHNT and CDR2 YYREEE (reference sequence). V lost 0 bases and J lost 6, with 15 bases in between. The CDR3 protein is CASSLGARDLAGELFF. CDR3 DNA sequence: TGTGCCAGCAGCTTGGGGGCCAGGGATTTAGCCGGGGAGCTGTTTTTT.

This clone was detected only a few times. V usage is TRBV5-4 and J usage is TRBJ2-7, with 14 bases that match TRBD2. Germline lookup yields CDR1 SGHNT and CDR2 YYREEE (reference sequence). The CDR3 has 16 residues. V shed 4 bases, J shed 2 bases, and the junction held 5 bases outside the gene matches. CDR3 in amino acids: CASSPGLAGVAYEQYF. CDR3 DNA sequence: TGTGCCAGCAGCCCGGGACTAGCGGGGGTAGCCTACGAGCAGTACTTC.

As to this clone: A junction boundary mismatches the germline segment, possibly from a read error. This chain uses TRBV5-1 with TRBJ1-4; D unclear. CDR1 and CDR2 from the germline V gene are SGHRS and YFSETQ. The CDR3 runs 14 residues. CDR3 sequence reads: CASSLSVVNDKLFF. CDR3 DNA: TGCGCCAGCAGCTTGTCAGTGGTGAATGATAAACTGTTTTTT.

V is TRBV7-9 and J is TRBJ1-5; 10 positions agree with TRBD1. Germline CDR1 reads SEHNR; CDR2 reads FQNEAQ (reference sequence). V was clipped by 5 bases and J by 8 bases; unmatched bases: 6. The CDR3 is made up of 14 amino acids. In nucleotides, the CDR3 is TGTGCCAGCAGCCCGGGACAGGGGTCGGAGCCCCAGCATTTT. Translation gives CASSPGQGSEPQHF.

This CDR3 is CASSTLTASVYNEQFF. In nucleotides, the CDR3 is TGTGCCAGTAGTACTTTGACAGCCTCCGTCTACAATGAGCAGTTCTTC. This chain uses TRBV19 with TRBJ2-1, with D perhaps TRBD1 (5 bases). Germline values: CDR1 LNHDA, CDR2 SQIVND (reference sequence). CDR3 size: 16 residues. Trimming stripped 4 bases from V and 3 bases from J, with 16 bases between.

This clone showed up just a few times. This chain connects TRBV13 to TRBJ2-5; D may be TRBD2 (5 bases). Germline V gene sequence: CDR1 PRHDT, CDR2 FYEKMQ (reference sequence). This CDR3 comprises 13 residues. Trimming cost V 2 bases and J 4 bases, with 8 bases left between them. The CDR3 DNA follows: TGTGCCAGCAGCTTATCTAGCCCAGAGACCCAGTACTTC. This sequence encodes CASSLSSPETQYF.

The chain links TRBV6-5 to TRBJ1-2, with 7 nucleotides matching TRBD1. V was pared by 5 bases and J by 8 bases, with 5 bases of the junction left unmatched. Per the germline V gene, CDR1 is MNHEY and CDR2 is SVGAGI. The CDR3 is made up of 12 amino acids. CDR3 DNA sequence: TGTGCCAGCAGTGTACAGGGGTGCGGCTACACCTTC. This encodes CASSVQGCGYTF.

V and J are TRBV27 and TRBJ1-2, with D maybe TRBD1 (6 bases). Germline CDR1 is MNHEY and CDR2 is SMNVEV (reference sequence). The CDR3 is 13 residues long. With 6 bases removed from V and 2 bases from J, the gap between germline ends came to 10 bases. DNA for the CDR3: TGTGCCAGCAGAACACAGGGAAACTATGGCTACACCTTC. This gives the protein CASRTQGNYGYTF.